The next 21 T cell receptor beta chains were all read from a single sample in a study of metastatic and nonmetastatic thyroid tumors. TCRdb re-clonotyped the PCR reads through MiXCR. The sample includes about 92,000 clones, approximately 15% seen only once; the top ten take 3.6%. None of the patients had undergone any treatment ahead of thyroid surgery. Sequences were obtained from blood. All receptors derive from a female donor with papillary thyroid cancer or a benign thyroid nodule (not recorded which). Some clones in this sample may be carry-over from other donors' samples.

As to this clone: A much more abundant neighbour one base away suggests this may be a read error. The sample carries other DNA sequences with the same CDR3. This chain links TRBV11-2 with TRBJ1-4; D is uncertain. Between the trimmed V and J ends, which lost 2 bases and 4 bases, there was a span of 8 bases. The CDR3 runs to 14 residues. CDR1 is SGHAT, CDR2 FQNNGV, per germline. CDR3 bases: TGTGCCAGCAGCTTACGCGAACTTAATGAAAAACTGTTTTTT. Its protein product is CASSLRELNEKLFF.

By share of the sample, this clone is medium-sized (0.01 to 0.1%). This chain uses TRBV10-3 with TRBJ1-1, with D unclear. The CDR3 length is 15 residues. Germline values: CDR1 ENHRY, CDR2 SYGVKD. The V and J ends lost 0 bases and 0 bases respectively, with 8 bases between them. The CDR3, as DNA: TGTGCCATCAGTGAGTCTGGACGGCTGAACACTGAAGCTTTCTTT. It yields the protein CAISESGRLNTEAFF.

The chain combines TRBV4-1 with TRBJ1-1; D is ambiguous. The V gene lost 1 base and the J gene lost 1 base, with 7 bases spanning the gap. CDR3 size: 14 residues. CDR1 is MGHRA and CDR2 is YSYEKL in the germline V gene. The CDR3 protein is CASSQVSGNTEAFF. The CDR3 DNA follows: TGCGCCAGCAGCCAAGTGTCCGGGAACACTGAAGCTTTCTTT.

This clone was picked up many times. The chain recombines TRBV20-1 with TRBJ1-1; the D is unclear. Trimming took 2 bases from V and 5 from J, leaving 15 bases between them. The CDR3 is made up of 14 amino acids. The germline V gene has CDR1 DFQATT and CDR2 SNEGSKA (reference sequence). This CDR3 is CSARSSLRLTEAFF. The CDR3 DNA reads as TGCAGTGCTAGATCTTCCTTGAGGTTAACTGAAGCTTTCTTT.

This clone was found many times. The V gene is TRBV29-1, the J gene TRBJ2-2; TRBD2 aligns across 12 bases. CDR3 length: 15 amino acids. Germline CDR1 and CDR2: SQVTM and ANQGSEA. V dropped 6 bases and J dropped 0; count of bases not matched to a gene: 2. This CDR3 is CSVRTSGTNTGELFF. The DNA for the CDR3 is TGCAGCGTACGGACTAGCGGGACGAACACCGGGGAGCTGTTTTTT.

The J gene is TRBJ2-1, the V gene TRBV27, with TRBD1 identical over 9 bases. The CDR3 runs 16 residues. J gave up 2 bases and V 3 bases, and 5 bases lay outside the gene matches. Germline CDR1 and CDR2: MNHEY and SMNVEV (reference sequence). The CDR3 DNA reads as TGTGCCAGCAGTTTGGCGGACAGGGGAGCCTACAATGAGCAGTTCTTC. Translation gives CASSLADRGAYNEQFF.

This clone was seen at least ten times. J is TRBJ1-3 and V is TRBV28; TRBD1 is a possible D gene (6 bases). V was pared by 6 bases and J by 4 bases, with 19 bases between. The CDR3 extends over 16 amino acids. CDR1 and CDR2 from the germline V gene are MDHEN and SYDVKM. CDR3 in DNA: TGTGCCAGCAGCCTGAGCTTAGGGGGAGAAGGAAACACCATATATTTT. It yields the protein CASSLSLGGEGNTIYF.

Regarding this clone: A single base separates this from a much larger clone, so it may be a read error. This sequence joins TRBV5-6 and TRBJ2-3; perhaps TRBD2 as D (6 bases). Germline V lookup: CDR1 SGHDT, CDR2 YYEEEE. This CDR3 is built from 17 residues. Trimming cost V 0 bases and J 2 bases, with 16 bases left between them. The chain's CDR3 is CASSLGETRLTTDTQYF. For the CDR3, the DNA is TGTGCCAGCAGCTTGGGGGAGACTAGACTTACCACAGATACGCAGTATTTT.

This clone was seen many times. The genes are TRBV4-2 and TRBJ2-7; TRBD2 aligns across 7 bases. Per the germline V gene, CDR1 is LGHNA and CDR2 is YNFKEQ. The CDR3 sequence is 13 residues long. The V gene end was trimmed by 8 bases and the J gene end by 6 bases; junction bases not matched to a gene: 10. The CDR3 loop reads CASGSSRGVEQYF. CDR3 sequence (DNA): TGTGCCAGCGGATCCTCACGGGGGGTCGAGCAGTACTTC.

The J gene is TRBJ1-2, the V gene TRBV19, with TRBD1 identical over 7 bases. Trimming at V came to 4 bases and at J to 4 bases, leaving 9 bases not matched to a gene. The CDR3 spans 15 residues. From germline, CDR1 is LNHDA and CDR2 SQIVND (reference sequence). The CDR3 DNA reads as TGTGCCAGTAGTAGATTCAAACAGGGGTCCTATGGCTACACCTTC. It translates to CASSRFKQGSYGYTF.

The CDR3 protein is CASSLVVNEQFF. CDR3 nucleotide sequence: TGTGCCAGCAGCTTGGTTGTAAATGAGCAGTTCTTC. This rearrangement joins TRBV5-4 to TRBJ2-1; D not certain. The germline CDR1 and CDR2 sequences are SGHNT and YYREEE (reference sequence). The CDR3 sequence is 12 residues long. Trimming stripped 0 bases from V and 7 bases from J, with 5 bases between.

This clone occurred many times. V and J are TRBV20-1 and TRBJ2-1; TRBD2 matches 9 bases. This CDR3 is built from 13 residues. V gave up 6 bases and J gave up 6 bases; unmatched junction bases: 6. Germline values: CDR1 DFQATT, CDR2 SNEGSKA (reference sequence). CDR3 bases: TGCAGTGCCGGAGGGACTAGCCCCAATGAGCAGTTCTTC. Translated: CSAGGTSPNEQFF.

On this clone: Possible read error: a much larger clone is one base away. This sequence joins TRBV5-4 and TRBJ1-6; D is uncertain. The CDR3 has 16 amino acids. V lost 3 bases, J lost 7 bases, and 17 bases lay in between. The V gene's germline CDR1 is SGHNT and CDR2 YYREEE (reference sequence). The CDR3 region is CASSSGRWGTNSPLHF. In DNA form, the CDR3 reads TGTGCCAGCAGCTCCGGACGGTGGGGAACAAATTCACCCCTCCACTTT.

This clone was seen many times. V gene TRBV5-1 combines with J gene TRBJ2-7; either TRBD1 or TRBD2 may supply D (5 bases each). V was clipped by 0 bases and J by 7 bases, with 23 bases between them. CDR1 is SGHRS, CDR2 YFSETQ, per germline. The CDR3 is 17 residues long. The DNA of the CDR3 is TGCGCCAGCAGCTTGGATCCCCCGGGACGCCGGCAGGGAGAGCAGTACTTC. It encodes CASSLDPPGRRQGEQYF.

In the case of this clone: A much larger clone lies one base from this, so it may be a read error. The chain carries TRBV5-1 and TRBJ2-5, with TRBD2 identical over 8 bases. Per the germline V gene, CDR1 is SGHRS and CDR2 is YFSETQ. The CDR3 has 16 amino acids. The CDR3 DNA is TGCGCCAGCAGCTTGGGAGGGCTAGCGGGCCAGGAGAACCAGTACTTC. Amino acid sequence: CASSLGGLAGQENQYF. The full variable domain, its missing parts supplied by reference TRBV5-1 and TRBJ2-5, is KAGVTQTPRYLIKTRGQQVTLSCSPISGHRSVSWYQQTPGQGLQFLFEYFSETQRNKGNFPGRFSGRQFSNSRSEMNVSTLELGDSALYLCASSLGGLAGQENQYFGPGTRLLVL.

CDR3 residues: CASSQGPRRPTNEKLFF. In nucleotides, the CDR3 is TGTGCCAGCAGCCAAGGCCCGAGGAGGCCGACGAATGAAAAACTGTTTTTT. The gene calls are TRBV4-2 and TRBJ1-4; D gene ambiguous. The V and J ends lost 1 base and 5 bases respectively, with 17 bases between them. CDR1 is LGHNA and CDR2 is YNFKEQ in the germline V gene. This CDR3 spans 17 amino acids.

This clone has ten or more counts. The genes are TRBV11-1 and TRBJ2-1; 10 positions match TRBD1. Trimming removed 5 bases from V and 9 bases from J; junction bases left unmatched: 10. The CDR3 length is 15 residues. The germline gives CDR1 SGHAT, CDR2 FQDESV (reference sequence). CDR3 protein: CASSRTGTGVGEQFF. In DNA form, the CDR3 reads TGTGCCAGCAGCCGGACCGGGACAGGGGTAGGTGAGCAGTTCTTC.

A word on this clone: A much larger clone sits a single nucleotide away, making a read error possible. The J gene is TRBJ2-2, the V gene TRBV9; no clear D gene. The germline V gene has CDR1 SGDLS and CDR2 YYNGEE. The germline V and J ends were trimmed by 0 bases and 0 bases, with 9 bases remaining between them. This CDR3 is built from 16 residues. The CDR3 DNA reads TGTGCCAGCAGCGTAGCAGAGGTTTCGAACACCGGGGAGCTGTTTTTT. Its translation: CASSVAEVSNTGELFF.

This clone occurred many times. The rearrangement links TRBV28 to TRBJ2-5, with 7 bases that match TRBD2. Looked up from germline, CDR1 is MDHEN and CDR2 is SYDVKM. The CDR3 sequence is 18 residues long. Trimming at V came to 6 bases and at J to 4 bases, leaving 20 bases not matched to a gene. As DNA, the CDR3 is TGTGCCAGCAGCACGGGGGGTCGGGGTACGTCACTTCTAGAGACCCAGTACTTC. Amino acid sequence: CASSTGGRGTSLLETQYF.

This clone has at least ten counts. The CDR3 spells CASSEPGDGYTF. The CDR3 coding sequence is TGTGCCAGCAGTGAACCAGGGGATGGCTACACCTTC. The chain is built from TRBV25-1 and TRBJ1-2, with D tentatively TRBD1 (6 bases). The CDR3 sequence is 12 residues long. Looked up from germline, CDR1 is MGHDK and CDR2 is SYGVNS. Trimming took off 2 bases at V and 6 bases at J, with 7 bases between the two ends.

A few counts support this clone. A much larger clone lies one base from this, so it may be a read error. Other DNA sequences in the sample encode the same CDR3. This chain connects TRBV24-1 to TRBJ2-5, with TRBD1 as a possible D gene (6 bases). The CDR3 spans 16 residues. Per the germline V gene, CDR1 is KGHDR and CDR2 is SFDVKD. CDR3 protein: CATSDPGHGGSETQYF. DNA of the CDR3: TGTGCCACCAGTGATCCGGGACACGGTGGCTCAGAGACACAGTACTTC.